The 10 T cell receptor beta chains presented below share a single source sample, sequenced in a study of vaccination effects on CD4 cells after COVID-19. The protocol was immunoSEQ multiplex PCR, while the TCRdb copy is restricted to in-frame clones and leaves out a portion. The sample lists around 45,000 clones, about 76% seen once, with approximately 12% in the top ten. Isolating CD4+ T cells followed approximately 11 days of culture. Which antigens these TCRs recognize remains unknown. The sequencing here drew on CD4+ T cells from PBMCs cultured without peptide, taken before COVID-19 vaccination. The source is a human donor who had a prior SARS-CoV-2 infection.

The rearrangement uses TRBV5-1 and TRBJ2-1; possibly TRBD2 for D (5 bases). Germline CDR1 reads SGHRS; CDR2 reads YFSETQ. The CDR3 contains 16 residues. The ends were cut back, 0 bases at V and 0 bases at J, with 10 bases in the middle. The CDR3 protein is CASSLDPGSSYNEQFF. The CDR3 region has the DNA TGCGCCAGCAGCTTGGATCCGGGAAGCTCCTACAATGAGCAGTTCTTC.

The V gene is TRBV11-3, the J gene TRBJ1-4; TRBD1 matches at 8 bases. V lost 2 bases, J lost 4 bases, and 6 bases stayed unmatched. CDR3 length equals 16 residues. CDR1 and CDR2 from the germline V gene are SGHNT and YENEEA. CDR3 protein: CASSLRGQVYNEKLFF. Written as DNA, the CDR3 is TGTGCCAGCAGCTTACGGGGACAGGTTTATAATGAAAAACTGTTTTTT.

This clone was seen only once. The J gene is TRBJ2-1, the V gene TRBV24-1, with 15 bases matching TRBD2. The CDR3 has 19 residues. J gave up 5 bases and V 4 bases, and 11 bases lay outside the gene matches. Germline CDR1 and CDR2: KGHDR and SFDVKD. The CDR3 DNA reads TGTGCCACCAGTGAACGGACTAGCGGGAGGGCAATAAGCCACAATGAGCAGTTCTTC. It translates to CATSERTSGRAISHNEQFF.

The chain joins TRBV6-5 to TRBJ1-1, with 7 positions matching TRBD1. V was clipped by 7 bases and J by 0 bases; unmatched bases: 5. Germline assignment: CDR1 MNHEY and CDR2 SVGAGI. CDR3 length equals 14 residues. In nucleotides, the CDR3 is TGTGCCAGCACCTGGGGACAGATGAACACTGAAGCTTTCTTT. This gives the protein CASTWGQMNTEAFF.

The rearrangement joins TRBV7-6 to TRBJ2-3, with 14 bases fitting TRBD2. There are 16 residues in the CDR3. The germline V gene encodes CDR1 SGHVS and CDR2 FNYEAQ. Unmatched junction bases numbered 3, after V lost 3 bases and J lost 4 bases. The CDR3 reads CASSLGTSGSADTQYF. In nucleotides, the CDR3 is TGTGCCAGCAGCTTGGGGACTAGCGGGAGCGCAGATACGCAGTATTTT.

This chain connects TRBV5-6 to TRBJ1-5, with a possible D match to TRBD1 (5 bases). The V gene lost 1 base and the J gene lost 0 bases, with 5 bases spanning the gap. The CDR3 loop spans 14 amino acids. In germline, CDR1 is SGHDT, CDR2 YYEEEE. CDR3 region: CASSLRGSNQPQHF. In DNA form, the CDR3 reads TGTGCCAGCAGCTTGAGGGGTAGCAATCAGCCCCAGCATTTT. Variable domain in full (rest from reference TRBV5-6 and TRBJ1-5): DAGVTQSPTHLIKTRGQQVTLRCSPKSGHDTVSWYQQALGQGPQFIFQYYEEEERQRGNFPDRFSGHQFPNYSSELNVNALLLGDSALYLCASSLRGSNQPQHFGDGTRLSIL.

The chain combines TRBV12-3 or TRBV12-4 with TRBJ2-4; D remains unclear. The CDR3 sequence is 12 residues long. With 3 bases removed from V and 5 bases from J, the gap between germline ends came to 5 bases. The CDR3 coding sequence is TGTGCCAGCAGTTTTACGCAAAACATTCAGTACTTC. Translation gives CASSFTQNIQYF.

The chain couples TRBV7-3 to TRBJ2-3; D is ambiguous. The CDR3 spans 13 residues. V lost 4 bases and J 2 bases, leaving 7 bases between the germline ends. Germline V lookup: CDR1 SGHTA, CDR2 FQGTGA. CDR3 in amino acids: CASSSTNTDTQYF. DNA for the CDR3: TGTGCCAGCAGCTCGACCAACACAGATACGCAGTATTTT.

The V call is TRBV12-5, the J call TRBJ2-2; tentatively, D is TRBD2 (5 bases). Between the trimmed V and J ends, which lost 2 bases and 3 bases, there was a span of 13 bases. This CDR3 has 16 amino acids. CDR1 is LGHNT, CDR2 FRNRAP, per germline. The CDR3 is CASGLFVSRDTGELFF. In nucleotides, the CDR3 is TGTGCTAGTGGTTTGTTCGTGTCGAGGGACACCGGGGAGCTGTTTTTT.

In its sample, this clone was seen a few times. The rearrangement links TRBV12-3 or TRBV12-4 to TRBJ1-2, with 7 bases identical to TRBD1. The CDR3 has 13 residues. Trimming took 5 bases from V and 5 from J; bases not matched to a gene: 5. The CDR3 DNA reads as TGTGCCAGCAGTCCACAGGGGTTGTATGGCTACACCTTC. Its protein is CASSPQGLYGYTF.